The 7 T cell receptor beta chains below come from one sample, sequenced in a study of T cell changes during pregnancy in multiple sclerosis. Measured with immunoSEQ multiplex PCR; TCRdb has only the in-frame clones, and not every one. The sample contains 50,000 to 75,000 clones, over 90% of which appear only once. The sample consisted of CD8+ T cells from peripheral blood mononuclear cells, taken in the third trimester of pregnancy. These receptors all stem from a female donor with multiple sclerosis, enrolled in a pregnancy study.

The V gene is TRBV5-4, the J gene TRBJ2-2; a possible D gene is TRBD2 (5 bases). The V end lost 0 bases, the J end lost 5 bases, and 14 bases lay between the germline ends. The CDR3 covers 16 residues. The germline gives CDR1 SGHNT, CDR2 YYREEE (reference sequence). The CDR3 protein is CASSLGSGRETGELFF. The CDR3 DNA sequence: TGTGCCAGCAGCTTGGGCTCGGGCCGGGAAACCGGGGAGCTGTTTTTT.

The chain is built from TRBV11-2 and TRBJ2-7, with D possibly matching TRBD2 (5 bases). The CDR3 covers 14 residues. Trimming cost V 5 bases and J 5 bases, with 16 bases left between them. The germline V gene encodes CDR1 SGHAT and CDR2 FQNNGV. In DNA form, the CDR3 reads TGTGCCAGCAGCCTTGAGTCTGCCGGGAACGAGCAGTACTTC. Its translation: CASSLESAGNEQYF. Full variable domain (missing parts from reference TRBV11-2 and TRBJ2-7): EAGVAQSPRYKIIEKRQSVAFWCNPISGHATLYWYQQILGQGPKLLIQFQNNGVVDDSQLPKDRFSAERLKGVDSTLKIQPAKLEDSAVYLCASSLESAGNEQYFGPGTRLTVT.

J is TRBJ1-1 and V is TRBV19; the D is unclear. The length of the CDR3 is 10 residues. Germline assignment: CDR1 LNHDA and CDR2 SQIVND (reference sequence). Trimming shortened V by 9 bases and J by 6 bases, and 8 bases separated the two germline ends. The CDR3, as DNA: TGTGCCAGCGGGGATTCTGAAGCTTTCTTT. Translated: CASGDSEAFF.

The CDR3: CASSPIHRTTTGELFF. CDR3 coding DNA: TGTGCCAGCAGCCCTATACACAGGACTACCACCGGGGAGCTGTTTTTT. The chain is built from TRBV5-4 and TRBJ2-2; D may be TRBD2 (6 bases). This CDR3 has 16 residues. The germline V gene encodes CDR1 SGHNT and CDR2 YYREEE (reference sequence). Trimming shortened V by 4 bases and J by 4 bases, and 17 bases separated the two germline ends.

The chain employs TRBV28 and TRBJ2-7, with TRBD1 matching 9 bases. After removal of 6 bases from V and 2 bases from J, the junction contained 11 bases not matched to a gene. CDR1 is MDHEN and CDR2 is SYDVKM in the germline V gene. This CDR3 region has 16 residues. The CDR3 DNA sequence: TGTGCCAGCAGCCCCAACAGGGGGCGTCGGGCCTACGAGCAGTACTTC. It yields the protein CASSPNRGRRAYEQYF.

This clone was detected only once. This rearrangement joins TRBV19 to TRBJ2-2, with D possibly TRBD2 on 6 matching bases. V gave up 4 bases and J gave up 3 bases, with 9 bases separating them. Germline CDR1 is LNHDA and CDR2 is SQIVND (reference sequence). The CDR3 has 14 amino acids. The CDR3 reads CASSKTSHTGELFF. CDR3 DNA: TGTGCCAGTAGTAAAACTAGCCACACCGGGGAGCTGTTTTTT.

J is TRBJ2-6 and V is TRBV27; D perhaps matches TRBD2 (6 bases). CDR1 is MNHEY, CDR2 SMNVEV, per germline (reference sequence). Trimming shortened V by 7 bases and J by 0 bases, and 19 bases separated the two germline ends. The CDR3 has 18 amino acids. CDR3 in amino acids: CASIDIAAFVSGANVLTF. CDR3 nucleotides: TGTGCCAGCATCGATATAGCGGCATTCGTCTCTGGGGCCAACGTCCTGACTTTC.